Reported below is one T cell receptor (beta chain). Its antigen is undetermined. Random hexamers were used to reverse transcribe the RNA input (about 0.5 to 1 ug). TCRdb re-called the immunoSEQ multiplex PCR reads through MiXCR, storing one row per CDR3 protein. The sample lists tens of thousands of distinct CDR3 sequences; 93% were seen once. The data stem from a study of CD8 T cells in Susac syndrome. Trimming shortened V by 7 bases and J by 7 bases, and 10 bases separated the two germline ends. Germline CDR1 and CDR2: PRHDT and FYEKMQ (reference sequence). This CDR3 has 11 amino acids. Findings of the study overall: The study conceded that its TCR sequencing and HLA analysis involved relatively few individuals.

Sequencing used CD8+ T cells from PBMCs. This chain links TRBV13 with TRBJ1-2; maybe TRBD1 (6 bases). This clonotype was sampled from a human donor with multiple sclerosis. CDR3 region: CASTRGAGYTF. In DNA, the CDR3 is TGTGCCAGCACCCGGGGGGCTGGCTACACCTTC.